The 15 T cell receptor beta chains listed next were all sequenced from one sample in a study of cytomegalovirus exposure and HLA in healthy donors. A multiplex PCR was run with 60 Vbeta primers and 13 Jbeta primers. Clones were read by immunoSEQ multiplex PCR, and TCRdb kept only the in-frame ones, dropping some. The data show around 64,000 clones, roughly 72% seen once. Sequencing input: PBMCs. Source of these receptors: a woman under 40 in good health and CMV-seropositive.

The chain carries TRBV4-1 and TRBJ2-6; D possibly corresponds to TRBD1 (6 bases). Germline CDR1 and CDR2: MGHRA and YSYEKL. Trimming left V 8 bases short and J 0 bases short, with 11 bases between. The length of the CDR3 is 15 residues. CDR3 loop: CASGQNPSGANVLTF. For the CDR3, the DNA is TGCGCCAGCGGACAGAATCCCTCTGGGGCCAACGTCCTGACTTTC.

The chain has TRBV14 and TRBJ1-4; TRBD1 is a possible D gene (5 bases). This CDR3 has 14 residues. Trimming left V 6 bases short and J 10 bases short, with 18 bases between. The V gene's germline CDR1 is SGHDN and CDR2 FVKESK. The CDR3 protein is CASSRTSSQGKLFF. CDR3 coding DNA: TGTGCCAGCAGTCGGACGTCCTCTCAGGGAAAACTGTTTTTT. The full variable domain, its missing parts supplied by reference TRBV14 and TRBJ1-4, is EAGVTQFPSHSVIEKGQTVTLRCDPISGHDNLYWYRRVMGKEIKFLLHFVKESKQDESGMPNNRFLAERTGGTYSTLKVQPAELEDSGVYFCASSRTSSQGKLFFGSGTQLSVL.

This rearrangement joins TRBV4-3 to TRBJ2-1, with TRBD2 identical over 12 bases. The germline V gene encodes CDR1 LGHNA and CDR2 YSLEER. The CDR3 sequence is 17 residues long. Trimming cost V 1 base and J 7 bases; bases outside gene matches: 8. CDR3 DNA sequence: TGCGCCAGCAGCCAAGCTTCTAGCGGGAGGGCCGGGAATGAGCAGTTCTTC. Protein product: CASSQASSGRAGNEQFF.

CDR3 sequence: CASLRGQHYQPQHF. The CDR3 nucleotides are TGTGCCAGCCTTCGTGGGCAGCATTATCAGCCCCAGCATTTT. This chain uses TRBV28 with TRBJ1-5; D is unresolved. Germline assignment: CDR1 MDHEN and CDR2 SYDVKM. The CDR3 consists of 14 residues. V lost 8 bases to trimming and J lost 5 bases, with 16 bases between them.

A note on this clone: Other DNA sequences within the sample encode an identical CDR3. The chain is built from TRBV20-1 and TRBJ2-7; tentative D call: TRBD1 (5 bases). The ends were cut back, 2 bases at V and 4 bases at J, with 6 bases in the middle. CDR1 is DFQATT and CDR2 is SNEGSKA in the germline V gene (reference sequence). The CDR3 sequence is 11 residues long. In nucleotides, the CDR3 is TGCAGTGCTAGACAGGGTTACGAGCAGTACTTC. Its translation: CSARQGYEQYF.

The chain employs TRBV11-2 and TRBJ2-7, with 11 bases matching TRBD1. Germline lookup yields CDR1 SGHAT and CDR2 FQNNGV. V shed 5 bases and J 3 bases; nucleotides not matched to a gene: 3. There are 14 residues in the CDR3. CDR3 loop: CASSIGTGGYEQYF. The CDR3, as DNA: TGTGCCAGCAGCATCGGGACAGGGGGCTACGAGCAGTACTTC.

V gene TRBV11-2 combines with J gene TRBJ2-7, with D maybe TRBD2 (6 bases). Germline V CDR1 and CDR2: SGHAT, FQNNGV. The CDR3 covers 16 residues. The V gene lost 4 bases and the J gene lost 4 bases, with 20 bases spanning the gap. CDR3 sequence reads: CASSSWPEGLWYEQYF. The CDR3 coding sequence is TGTGCCAGCAGCTCCTGGCCGGAGGGGTTATGGTACGAGCAGTACTTC.

The sample holds one count of this clone. The gene calls are TRBV28 and TRBJ1-2, with D hard to call. The germline V gene encodes CDR1 MDHEN and CDR2 SYDVKM. The V end was cut by 1 base, the J end by 2 bases, with 8 bases between. The CDR3 contains 14 residues. CDR3 region: CASSLYQANYGYTF. The CDR3 region has the DNA TGTGCCAGCAGTTTATATCAGGCGAACTATGGCTACACCTTC.

The chain uses TRBV4-3 and TRBJ2-3; 12 nucleotides align to TRBD2. The CDR3 runs to 18 residues. CDR1 is LGHNA, CDR2 YSLEER, per germline. J gave up 4 bases and V 0 bases, and 8 bases lay outside the gene matches. CDR3 coding DNA: TGCGCCAGCAGCCAAGAGTGGTCCCTAGCGGGAGGGTCAGATACGCAGTATTTT. Encoded protein: CASSQEWSLAGGSDTQYF.

CDR3 bases: TGTGCCACCAGCAGAGGACTCACCTACGAGCAGTACTTC. This gives the protein CATSRGLTYEQYF. The chain combines TRBV15 with TRBJ2-7; D not resolved. CDR1 is LNHNV and CDR2 is YYDKDF in the germline V gene (reference sequence). Trimming stripped 1 base from V and 2 bases from J, with 6 bases between. The CDR3 consists of 13 residues.

The chain is built from TRBV6-5 and TRBJ2-7; 10 bases are shared with TRBD2. Per germline, CDR1 MNHEY and CDR2 SVGAGI. This CDR3 is 15 amino acids long. J gave up 2 bases and V 6 bases, and 7 bases lay outside the gene matches. The CDR3 is CASRPTSGDPYEQYF. The CDR3 region has the DNA TGTGCCAGCAGACCTACTAGCGGGGACCCCTACGAGCAGTACTTC.

The V gene is TRBV5-1, the J gene TRBJ2-2; TRBD2 matches 10 bases. This CDR3 contains 14 residues. Trimming at V came to 3 bases and at J to 6 bases, leaving 2 bases not matched to a gene. CDR1 and CDR2 (germline): SGHRS, YFSETQ. Written as DNA, the CDR3 is TGCGCCAGCAGCTCTGGGACTAGCGCCGGGGAGCTGTTTTTT. This gives the protein CASSSGTSAGELFF. Filled out from reference TRBV5-1 and TRBJ2-2, the complete variable domain reads KAGVTQTPRYLIKTRGQQVTLSCSPISGHRSVSWYQQTPGQGLQFLFEYFSETQRNKGNFPGRFSGRQFSNSRSEMNVSTLELGDSALYLCASSSGTSAGELFFGEGSRLTVL.

The chain uses TRBV29-1 and TRBJ1-2; TRBD1 matches 9 bases. This CDR3 comprises 12 residues. Germline V gives CDR1 SQVTM, CDR2 ANQGSEA. V lost 7 bases to trimming and J lost 7 bases; unmatched junction nucleotides: 7. The CDR3 loop reads CSGWGTGIGYTF. DNA for the CDR3: TGCAGCGGGTGGGGGACAGGGATTGGCTACACCTTC.

V usage is TRBV6-5 and J usage is TRBJ2-5; possibly TRBD1 for D (5 bases). V dropped 6 bases and J dropped 1 base, with 6 bases sitting between them. Germline CDR1 and CDR2: MNHEY and SVGAGI. This CDR3 has 12 residues. The CDR3 coding sequence is TGTGCCAGCAGGGACACCCAAGAGACCCAGTACTTC. It translates to CASRDTQETQYF.

This chain uses TRBV9 with TRBJ1-1, with D possibly TRBD1 on 5 matching bases. This CDR3 spans 14 amino acids. Looked up from germline, CDR1 is SGDLS and CDR2 is YYNGEE. Deletions cut 0 bases from V and 4 bases from J, with 10 bases between. The CDR3 DNA reads TGTGCCAGCAGCGTAGAGGGGATGGGCACTGAAGCTTTCTTT. Its protein product is CASSVEGMGTEAFF.